The rows below give T cell receptor beta chains drawn from one sample of a study of regulatory T cells in long-lasting Graves disease. One entry per CDR3 protein results from TCRdb running MiXCR on the multiplex PCR reads. The sample shows some 250,000 distinct CDR3 sequences, 15% to 20% of them seen only once. The material sequenced was peripheral blood mononuclear cells (PBMCs), taken at new diagnosis, from a patient treated with antithyroid drugs. All receptors come from a female donor with Graves disease. Both conserved end residues are part of each CDR3. The order of the fields is D gene, V gene, clone size, J gene, CDR3 protein, CDR3 DNA. The D gene is left open where the match is weak. A row's size may be missing; if present it is once, few, many or a size class.

d_call: -; v_call: TRBV28; clone_size: few; j_call: TRBJ2-6; cdr3_aa: CASSPPRGSGANVLTF; cdr3_nt: TGTGCCAGCAGTCCCCCACGAGGATCTGGGGCCAACGTCCTGACTTTC
d_call: -; v_call: TRBV7-6; clone_size: many; j_call: TRBJ1-3; cdr3_aa: CASSLTPGHGGAGNTIYF; cdr3_nt: TGTGCCAGCAGCTTAACCCCCGGACACGGAGGGGCCGGAAACACCATATATTTT
d_call: TRBD1; v_call: TRBV20-1; clone_size: many; j_call: TRBJ2-5; cdr3_aa: CSARGDRETQYF; cdr3_nt: TGCAGTGCTAGGGGGGACAGAGAGACCCAGTACTTC
d_call: TRBD1; v_call: TRBV20-1; clone_size: many; j_call: TRBJ1-1; cdr3_aa: CSARGDRGAFF; cdr3_nt: TGCAGTGCTAGGGGGGACAGGGGCGCTTTCTTT
d_call: TRBD1; v_call: TRBV28; clone_size: many; j_call: TRBJ1-5; cdr3_aa: CASSSGGVQPQHF; cdr3_nt: TGTGCCAGCAGCTCAGGGGGCGTTCAGCCCCAGCATTTT
d_call: TRBD1; v_call: TRBV19; clone_size: -; j_call: TRBJ1-1; cdr3_aa: CASSNHRGMNTEAFF; cdr3_nt: TGTGCCAGTAGTAACCACAGGGGGATGAACACTGAAGCTTTCTTT
d_call: -; v_call: TRBV20-1; clone_size: many; j_call: TRBJ2-7; cdr3_aa: CSARGSSGNYHYEQYF; cdr3_nt: TGCAGTGCTAGAGGGTCATCTGGGAACTACCACTACGAGCAGTACTTC
d_call: TRBD2; v_call: TRBV20-1; clone_size: many; j_call: TRBJ2-7; cdr3_aa: CSARDAGLAGKPYEQYF; cdr3_nt: TGCAGTGCTAGAGATGCGGGACTAGCGGGAAAACCCTACGAGCAGTACTTC
d_call: TRBD2; v_call: TRBV19; clone_size: -; j_call: TRBJ2-3; cdr3_aa: CASSINGLALDTQYF; cdr3_nt: TGTGCCAGTAGTATAAATGGACTAGCGCTGGATACGCAGTATTTT
d_call: -; v_call: TRBV6-1; clone_size: -; j_call: TRBJ2-2; cdr3_aa: CASHHTTDLTGELFF; cdr3_nt: TGTGCCAGCCACCACACGACAGACCTCACCGGGGAGCTGTTTTTT
d_call: -; v_call: TRBV2; clone_size: many; j_call: TRBJ2-4; cdr3_aa: CASSDQVAKNIQYF; cdr3_nt: TGTGCCAGCAGTGACCAGGTTGCCAAAAACATTCAGTACTTC
d_call: TRBD2; v_call: TRBV3-1; clone_size: many; j_call: TRBJ2-2; cdr3_aa: CASSQSGLAAGELFF; cdr3_nt: TGTGCCAGCAGCCAGTCAGGTCTAGCGGCCGGGGAGCTGTTTTTT
d_call: -; v_call: TRBV18; clone_size: many; j_call: TRBJ2-3; cdr3_aa: CASSPPTTPDTQYF; cdr3_nt: TGTGCCAGCTCACCCCCGACTACTCCAGATACGCAGTATTTT
d_call: -; v_call: TRBV19; clone_size: many; j_call: TRBJ1-1; cdr3_aa: CASSIGPGNTEAFF; cdr3_nt: TGTGCCAGTAGTATAGGTCCAGGGAACACTGAAGCTTTCTTT
d_call: TRBD1; v_call: TRBV20-1; clone_size: many; j_call: TRBJ1-4; cdr3_aa: CSARRAGGNEKLFF; cdr3_nt: TGCAGTGCTAGAAGGGCAGGGGGTAATGAAAAACTGTTTTTT
d_call: -; v_call: TRBV19; clone_size: many; j_call: TRBJ2-1; cdr3_aa: CASSTGTRIYNEQFF; cdr3_nt: TGTGCCAGTAGTACCGGGACTCGCATTTACAATGAGCAGTTCTTC
d_call: TRBD1; v_call: TRBV7-8; clone_size: -; j_call: TRBJ1-4; cdr3_aa: CASSNPTGGNEKLFF; cdr3_nt: TGTGCCAGCAGCAACCCGACAGGGGGCAATGAAAAACTGTTTTTT
d_call: TRBD1; v_call: TRBV5-1; clone_size: -; j_call: TRBJ2-5; cdr3_aa: CASSIGTGVETQYF; cdr3_nt: TGCGCCAGCAGCATCGGGACAGGAGTAGAGACCCAGTACTTC
d_call: TRBD2; v_call: TRBV28; clone_size: -; j_call: TRBJ2-7; cdr3_aa: CASSPVGTSGYEQYF; cdr3_nt: TGTGCCAGCAGCCCGGTCGGGACTAGTGGGTACGAGCAGTACTTC
d_call: -; v_call: TRBV18; clone_size: many; j_call: TRBJ2-7; cdr3_aa: CASSLGQDEQYF; cdr3_nt: TGTGCCAGCTCTCTTGGACAAGACGAGCAGTACTTC
d_call: -; v_call: TRBV18; clone_size: -; j_call: TRBJ2-5; cdr3_aa: CASSPGTVQETQYF; cdr3_nt: TGTGCCAGCTCACCGGGAACAGTTCAAGAGACCCAGTACTTC
d_call: -; v_call: TRBV24-1; clone_size: many; j_call: TRBJ2-7; cdr3_aa: CATSDSGDYEQYF; cdr3_nt: TGTGCCACCAGTGATTCGGGGGACTACGAGCAGTACTTC
d_call: -; v_call: TRBV19; clone_size: many; j_call: TRBJ2-1; cdr3_aa: CASSMGYNEQFF; cdr3_nt: TGTGCCAGTAGTATGGGCTACAATGAGCAGTTCTTC
d_call: TRBD1; v_call: TRBV7-2; clone_size: many; j_call: TRBJ2-7; cdr3_aa: CASSSGTGEQTYEQYF; cdr3_nt: TGTGCCAGCAGCTCCGGGACAGGGGAACAAACCTACGAGCAGTACTTC
d_call: -; v_call: TRBV25-1; clone_size: many; j_call: TRBJ1-4; cdr3_aa: CASSEFRGLMRKLFF; cdr3_nt: TGTGCCAGCAGTGAATTTAGGGGACTAATGAGGAAACTGTTTTTT
d_call: TRBD2; v_call: TRBV7-9; clone_size: many; j_call: TRBJ2-1; cdr3_aa: CASSSVGTSGRSGYNEQFF; cdr3_nt: TGTGCCAGCAGCTCTGTCGGTACTAGCGGGAGGTCAGGGTACAATGAGCAGTTCTTC
d_call: TRBD1; v_call: TRBV19; clone_size: many; j_call: TRBJ2-6; cdr3_aa: CASSTGTASGANVLTF; cdr3_nt: TGTGCCAGTAGTACCGGGACAGCGTCTGGGGCCAACGTCCTGACTTTC
d_call: -; v_call: TRBV27; clone_size: many; j_call: TRBJ2-5; cdr3_aa: CASSFLVQPQGQETQYF; cdr3_nt: TGTGCCAGCAGTTTTCTGGTACAGCCCCAGGGGCAAGAGACCCAGTACTTC
d_call: -; v_call: TRBV9; clone_size: few; j_call: TRBJ2-7; cdr3_aa: CASSVAGEGYEQYF; cdr3_nt: TGTGCCAGCAGCGTAGCGGGAGAAGGCTACGAGCAGTACTTC
d_call: TRBD2; v_call: TRBV7-9; clone_size: many; j_call: TRBJ2-7; cdr3_aa: CASSLVVSGTSYEQYF; cdr3_nt: TGTGCCAGCAGCTTAGTAGTAAGCGGGACCTCCTACGAGCAGTACTTC
d_call: -; v_call: TRBV6-2/TRBV6-3; clone_size: many; j_call: TRBJ2-1; cdr3_aa: CASSNGGQTYNEQFF; cdr3_nt: TGTGCCAGCAGTAATGGGGGCCAGACCTACAATGAGCAGTTCTTC
d_call: TRBD1; v_call: TRBV7-9; clone_size: many; j_call: TRBJ2-5; cdr3_aa: CASRDRVSPAQYF; cdr3_nt: TGTGCCAGCAGAGACAGGGTATCCCCGGCCCAGTACTTC
d_call: TRBD1; v_call: TRBV27; clone_size: -; j_call: TRBJ1-2; cdr3_aa: CASTLKDRGPLPNYGYTF; cdr3_nt: TGTGCCAGCACTCTAAAGGACAGGGGTCCCCTACCTAACTATGGCTACACCTTC
d_call: TRBD2; v_call: TRBV6-1; clone_size: many; j_call: TRBJ2-5; cdr3_aa: CASSELAGGDEETQYF; cdr3_nt: TGTGCCAGCAGTGAGTTAGCGGGAGGGGACGAAGAGACCCAGTACTTC
d_call: TRBD2; v_call: TRBV5-6; clone_size: many; j_call: TRBJ2-1; cdr3_aa: CASHSLGTSGRGLDEQFF; cdr3_nt: TGTGCCAGCCACTCGCTAGGGACTAGCGGGAGAGGATTGGATGAGCAGTTCTTC
d_call: -; v_call: TRBV5-6; clone_size: many; j_call: TRBJ2-1; cdr3_aa: CASSFLASDEQFF; cdr3_nt: TGTGCCAGCAGCTTTTTAGCCAGCGATGAGCAGTTCTTC
d_call: TRBD2; v_call: TRBV7-9; clone_size: many; j_call: TRBJ2-2; cdr3_aa: CASRNPDGTSGTNTGELFF; cdr3_nt: TGTGCCAGCAGGAATCCCGACGGGACTAGCGGAACGAACACCGGGGAGCTGTTTTTT
d_call: -; v_call: TRBV5-4; clone_size: few; j_call: TRBJ2-5; cdr3_aa: CASSLGGMGSVGQETQYF; cdr3_nt: TGTGCCAGCAGCTTGGGCGGCATGGGCAGCGTGGGCCAAGAGACCCAGTACTTC
d_call: -; v_call: TRBV28; clone_size: many; j_call: TRBJ1-1; cdr3_aa: CASSLSQQEAFF; cdr3_nt: TGTGCCAGCAGTTTATCCCAGCAGGAAGCTTTCTTT
d_call: TRBD1; v_call: TRBV2; clone_size: -; j_call: TRBJ2-1; cdr3_aa: CASSDGTGYAEQFF; cdr3_nt: TGTGCCAGCAGTGACGGGACAGGGTACGCTGAGCAGTTCTTC
d_call: TRBD2; v_call: TRBV6-5; clone_size: many; j_call: TRBJ2-7; cdr3_aa: CASSLTLAGVSEQYF; cdr3_nt: TGTGCCAGCAGTTTGACTCTAGCGGGAGTTAGCGAGCAGTACTTC
d_call: -; v_call: TRBV19; clone_size: few; j_call: TRBJ2-4; cdr3_aa: CASSMGNIQYF; cdr3_nt: TGTGCCAGTAGTATGGGGAACATTCAGTACTTC
d_call: TRBD2; v_call: TRBV27; clone_size: many; j_call: TRBJ2-3; cdr3_aa: CASTPGRLADTQYF; cdr3_nt: TGTGCCAGCACCCCCGGGAGGTTGGCAGATACGCAGTATTTT
d_call: -; v_call: TRBV6-2/TRBV6-3; clone_size: many; j_call: TRBJ2-7; cdr3_aa: CASSLGPRSEQYF; cdr3_nt: TGTGCCAGCAGTCTGGGACCTAGGAGCGAGCAGTACTTC
d_call: -; v_call: TRBV27; clone_size: -; j_call: TRBJ2-3; cdr3_aa: CAKKSTDTQYF; cdr3_nt: TGTGCCAAGAAGAGCACAGATACGCAGTATTTT
d_call: TRBD1; v_call: TRBV19; clone_size: many; j_call: TRBJ1-5; cdr3_aa: CASSPRTGVGNQPQHF; cdr3_nt: TGTGCCAGTAGTCCACGGACAGGGGTTGGCAATCAGCCCCAGCATTTT
d_call: TRBD1; v_call: TRBV7-8; clone_size: -; j_call: TRBJ1-1; cdr3_aa: CASSLGGDREAFF; cdr3_nt: TGTGCCAGCAGCTTAGGGGGGGACAGGGAAGCTTTCTTT
d_call: TRBD1; v_call: TRBV20-1; clone_size: few; j_call: TRBJ2-2; cdr3_aa: CSARDHMTGGITGELFF; cdr3_nt: TGCAGTGCTAGAGATCATATGACAGGGGGGATAACCGGGGAGCTGTTTTTT
d_call: -; v_call: TRBV20-1; clone_size: -; j_call: TRBJ2-1; cdr3_aa: CSARGTTSYNEQFF; cdr3_nt: TGCAGTGCTAGAGGGACTACCTCCTACAATGAGCAGTTCTTC
d_call: -; v_call: TRBV19; clone_size: -; j_call: TRBJ1-5; cdr3_aa: CASKTRSEAGGNQPQHF; cdr3_nt: TGTGCCAGTAAGACGAGGTCCGAGGCCGGGGGAAATCAGCCCCAGCATTTT
d_call: TRBD2; v_call: TRBV7-2; clone_size: many; j_call: TRBJ2-3; cdr3_aa: CASSAAWREGSTDTQYF; cdr3_nt: TGTGCCAGCAGTGCCGCCTGGCGGGAGGGGAGCACAGATACGCAGTATTTT
d_call: -; v_call: TRBV24-1; clone_size: many; j_call: TRBJ1-1; cdr3_aa: CATSDLGYGGAFF; cdr3_nt: TGTGCCACCAGTGATTTGGGGTACGGAGGAGCTTTCTTT
d_call: -; v_call: TRBV5-5; clone_size: many; j_call: TRBJ1-1; cdr3_aa: CASSLGVWGMNTEAFF; cdr3_nt: TGTGCCAGCAGCTTGGGGGTTTGGGGAATGAACACTGAAGCTTTCTTT